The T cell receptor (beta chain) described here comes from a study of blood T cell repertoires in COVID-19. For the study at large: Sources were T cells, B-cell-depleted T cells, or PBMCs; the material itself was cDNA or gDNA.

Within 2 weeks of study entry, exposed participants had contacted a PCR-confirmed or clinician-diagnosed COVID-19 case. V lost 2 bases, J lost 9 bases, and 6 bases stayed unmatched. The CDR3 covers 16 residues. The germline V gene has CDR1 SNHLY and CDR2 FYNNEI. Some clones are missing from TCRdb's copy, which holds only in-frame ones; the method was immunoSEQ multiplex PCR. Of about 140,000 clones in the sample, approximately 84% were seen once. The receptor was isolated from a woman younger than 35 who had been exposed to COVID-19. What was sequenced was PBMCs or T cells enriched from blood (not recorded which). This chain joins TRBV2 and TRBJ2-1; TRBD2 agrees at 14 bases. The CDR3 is CASSELGLAGVVEQFF. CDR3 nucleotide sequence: TGTGCCAGCAGTGAATTGGGACTAGCGGGAGTTGTTGAGCAGTTCTTC.